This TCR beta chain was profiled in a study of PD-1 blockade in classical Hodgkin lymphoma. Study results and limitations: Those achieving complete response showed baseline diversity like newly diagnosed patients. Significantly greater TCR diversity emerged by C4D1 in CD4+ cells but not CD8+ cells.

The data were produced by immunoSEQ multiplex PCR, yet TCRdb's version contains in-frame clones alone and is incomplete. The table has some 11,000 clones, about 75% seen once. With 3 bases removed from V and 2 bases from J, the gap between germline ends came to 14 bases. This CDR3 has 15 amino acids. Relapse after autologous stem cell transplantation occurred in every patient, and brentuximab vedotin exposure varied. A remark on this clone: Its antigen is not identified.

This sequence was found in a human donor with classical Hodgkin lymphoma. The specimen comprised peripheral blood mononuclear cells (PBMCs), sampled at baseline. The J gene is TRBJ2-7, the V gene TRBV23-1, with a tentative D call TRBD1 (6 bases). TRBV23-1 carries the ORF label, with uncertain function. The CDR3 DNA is TGCGCCAGCAGTCAGGCCCGGGACACCACCTACGAGCAGTACTTC. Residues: CASSQARDTTYEQYF.